This T cell receptor beta chain was found in a study of blood T cell repertoires in COVID-19 (TCRdb year 2020). With respect to the entire study: Collaborator samples came from the United States, Italy and Spain and covered acute and convalescent phases of COVID-19. The prospective study material was composed of cDNA or gDNA derived from T cells, B-cell-depleted T cells, or PBMCs. The dataset comprised deeply sampled blood TCRbeta repertoires from subjects exposed to, actively infected with, or recovered from COVID-19. The repertoires were made available in a free public database intended to serve as a resource for research on the immune response to SARS-CoV-2. Samples came from the ongoing ImmuneRACE study (first 160 participants) plus 1,254 subjects from 6 global collaborators. The sample metadata nearly always contained a de-identified subject ID, COVID-19 status, age in years and sex. HLA class I and class II types, where available, came from metadata supplied by the sample provider rather than from assay-based typing. Findings and caveats that apply to the study as a whole: Clinical and demographic metadata were provided uncurated, with the amount varying by source and participant.

Including the terminal cysteine and phenylalanine, the CDR3 comprises 12 residues. Only the CDR3 DNA stays, 36 bases, in frame from base 1. V was cut back by 6 bases and J by 5 bases, leaving a gap of 10 bases between them. The germline V gene sets CDR1 to SNHLY and CDR2 to FYNNEI. TCRbeta CDR3 regions were amplified from genomic DNA using the immunoSEQ Assay, a bias-controlled multiplex PCR. On the study's bioinformatics: Nucleated cell counts per sample were estimated from amplification of reference gene primers within the assay. Sequence reads were collapsed and filtered to measure the absolute abundance of every unique TCRbeta CDR3 rearrangement. For each sample, productive Simpson clonality was calculated by taking the square root of Simpson's diversity index across productive rearrangements. TCRdb provides this immuneACCESS table in a form limited to in-frame rearrangements. Some clones are lacking; in checked studies, under half of them reflect an unresolved V gene, and why the rest are absent is not known. D and trimming were read from the DNA, whereas the V and J calls and clone size are those reported in that table. Here the sample has 25,000 or so clones; around 86% occur a single time. About a fifth of the sample lies in the top ten.

The collaborating institutions used their own protocols to collect whole blood in K2EDTA tubes. For TCRbeta analysis, collaborators shipped samples as frozen whole blood, isolated PBMCs, or DNA extracted from either of those sample types. About this clone itself: The specificity of this receptor is unknown. Nothing much larger sits one base from this clone, and base qualities are not available.

The sequence derives from a woman at least 80 years old with acute or convalescent COVID-19. The V and J genes are TRBV2 and TRBJ2-5, and perhaps TRBD1 as D gene, on 6 matching bases. Sequencing was carried out using peripheral blood. The DNA sequence is as follows: TGTGCCAGCAGGCCTACAGGGGAGACCCAGTACTTC. This translates into CASRPTGETQYF.